The 30 T cell receptor beta chains reported below all come from one sample, sequenced in a study of blood T cell repertoires in COVID-19. The protocol was immunoSEQ multiplex PCR, while the TCRdb copy is restricted to in-frame clones and leaves out a portion. The sample shows 280,000 or so clones, about 91% of them seen only once. Sequencing input: peripheral blood. These receptors came from a woman in her twenties or thirties who had recovered from COVID-19.

The rearrangement uses TRBV5-1 and TRBJ1-2, with 9 bases identical to TRBD1. CDR3 length: 15 amino acids. CDR1 is SGHRS, CDR2 YFSETQ, per germline. Trimming cost V 2 bases and J 8 bases; bases outside gene matches: 10. CDR3 sequence reads: CASSLVTGGSSGYTF. CDR3 sequence (DNA): TGCGCCAGCAGCTTAGTAACAGGGGGCTCGAGCGGCTACACCTTC.

The chain is built from TRBV6-5 and TRBJ1-2; D gene uncertain. This CDR3 spans 13 amino acids. Trimming took 0 bases from V and 8 from J, leaving 10 bases between them. The germline CDR1 and CDR2 sequences are MNHEY and SVGAGI. The CDR3 DNA reads as TGTGCCAGCAGTTACTCAAAGTCTAAGGGCTACACCTTC. It codes for CASSYSKSKGYTF.

The gene calls are TRBV12-3 or TRBV12-4 and TRBJ1-1; 7 nucleotides agree with TRBD1. CDR3 length: 13 amino acids. The V and J ends lost 4 bases and 1 base, in that order; junction bases with no gene match: 0. CDR3 in amino acids: CASSWTGNTEAFF. CDR3 DNA sequence: TGTGCCAGCAGTTGGACAGGGAACACTGAAGCTTTCTTT.

The genes are TRBV14 and TRBJ1-1, with unresolved D. V was pared by 0 bases and J by 11 bases, with 16 bases between. The germline V gene has CDR1 SGHDN and CDR2 FVKESK. CDR3 size: 14 residues. CDR3 DNA sequence: TGTGCCAGCAGCCAAGATGAGATCAGCCTGAGGGCTTTCTTT. The encoded protein is CASSQDEISLRAFF.

The chain uses TRBV10-3 and TRBJ2-7, with D possibly matching TRBD1 (5 bases). The CDR3 has 11 residues. V was clipped by 6 bases and J by 7 bases, with 10 bases between them. From germline, CDR1 is ENHRY and CDR2 SYGVKD. The CDR3 DNA sequence: TGTGCCATCAGACAGGCCCTTGAGCAGTACTTC. This encodes CAIRQALEQYF.

The rearrangement links TRBV30 to TRBJ1-2; perhaps TRBD1 as D (5 bases). In germline, CDR1 is GTSNPN, CDR2 SVGIG (reference sequence). The length of the CDR3 is 13 residues. Deletions cut 7 bases from V and 2 bases from J, with 14 bases between. In DNA form, the CDR3 reads TGTGCCTTACCGGGACTCAAAAACTATGGCTACACCTTC. Translating it yields CALPGLKNYGYTF.

This clone was seen a few times. The same CDR3 can be traced to other DNA sequences in this sample. The rearrangement joins TRBV5-1 to TRBJ2-7; 7 bases line up with TRBD1. The CDR3 is 14 amino acids. CDR1 is SGHRS, CDR2 YFSETQ, per germline. V was pared by 3 bases and J by 4 bases, with 7 bases of the junction left unmatched. The DNA of the CDR3 is TGCGCCAGCAGCTCCAGACAGGGAGCGTACGAGCAGTACTTC. It specifies CASSSRQGAYEQYF.

Regarding this clone: The conserved phenylalanine or tryptophan is not found at the CDR3 terminus, so this likely reflects a read error. CDR3 nucleotides: TGTGCCAGCAGCCCCCCCCGGACTAGCGGGTGGCGGTATACGCAGTATTCT. Encoded protein: CASSPPRTSGWRYTQYS. The rearrangement links TRBV7-2 to TRBJ2-3; 11 positions match TRBD2. The CDR3 has 17 amino acids. Germline CDR1 reads SGHTA; CDR2 reads FQGNSA. With 5 bases clipped from V and 7 bases from J, the junction kept 14 bases outside the gene matches.

The chain combines TRBV10-3 with TRBJ1-2; 7 nucleotides match TRBD1. CDR1 is ENHRY and CDR2 is SYGVKD in the germline V gene. The CDR3 contains 13 residues. J was trimmed by 3 bases and V by 10 bases; bases with no gene match: 8. The CDR3 loop is CANRADRDYGYTF. In DNA, the CDR3 is TGTGCCAACCGAGCCGACAGGGACTATGGCTACACCTTC.

This chain joins TRBV28 and TRBJ2-7; TRBD1 matches 8 bases. CDR3 size: 15 residues. Germline lookup yields CDR1 MDHEN and CDR2 SYDVKM. Trimming removed 3 bases from V and 3 bases from J; junction bases left unmatched: 7. The CDR3 sequence is CASSLEQGDIYEQYF. CDR3 coding DNA: TGTGCCAGCAGTTTGGAACAGGGGGATATCTACGAGCAGTACTTC.

V is TRBV4-3 and J is TRBJ2-6; TRBD2 might be the D (5 bases). The CDR3 totals 19 residues. Germline V gene sequence: CDR1 LGHNA, CDR2 YSLEER. Trimming shortened V by 1 base and J by 1 base, and 17 bases separated the two germline ends. CDR3 nucleotide sequence: TGCGCCAGCAGCCAAGCTTCGGTACCACGGGATTCTGGGGCCAACGTCCTGACTTTC. Translated, it gives CASSQASVPRDSGANVLTF.

This chain uses TRBV3-1 (or the pseudogene TRBV3-2) with TRBJ2-2; maybe TRBD1 (5 bases). There are 17 residues in the CDR3. CDR1 is LGHDT, CDR2 YNNKEL, per germline (reference sequence). V lost 0 bases, J lost 1 base, and 12 bases lay in between. The CDR3 DNA follows: TGTGCCAGCAGCCAAGATATGGTGACAGAGAACACCGGGGAGCTGTTTTTT. Its translation: CASSQDMVTENTGELFF.

The V and J genes are TRBV4-1 and TRBJ2-7, with D possibly matching TRBD1 (6 bases). There are 14 residues in the CDR3. V shed 1 base and J shed 5 bases, with 12 bases lying between them. Germline V gene sequence: CDR1 MGHRA, CDR2 YSYEKL. The CDR3 nucleotides are TGCGCCAGCAGCCAAGTAACAGGGAAGGACGAGCAGTACTTC. Its protein is CASSQVTGKDEQYF.

V usage is TRBV27 and J usage is TRBJ2-1, with D possibly TRBD2 on 6 matching bases. CDR3 size: 16 residues. Germline CDR1 MNHEY, CDR2 SMNVEV (reference sequence). V lost 0 bases to trimming and J lost 0 bases, with 9 bases between them. The CDR3 DNA is TGTGCCAGCAGTTTATCGCGGGGCGGCTCCTACAATGAGCAGTTCTTC. Protein sequence: CASSLSRGGSYNEQFF.

V is TRBV11-2 and J is TRBJ2-7; TRBD1 matches at 10 bases. V was clipped by 5 bases and J by 7 bases; unmatched bases: 8. From germline, CDR1 is SGHAT and CDR2 FQNNGV. The CDR3 is made up of 14 amino acids. The CDR3 nucleotides are TGTGCCAGCAGCCCCGGGACAGGGGCGAGGGAGCAGTACTTC. It translates to CASSPGTGAREQYF.

This sequence joins TRBV7-9 and TRBJ2-2; no clear D gene. CDR3 length: 14 amino acids. From germline, CDR1 is SEHNR and CDR2 FQNEAQ (reference sequence). Deletions cut 4 bases from V and 4 bases from J, with 10 bases between. DNA for the CDR3: TGTGCCAGCAGCTCCCTAGGTGGCACCGGGGAGCTGTTTTTT. Protein: CASSSLGGTGELFF. The full variable domain, its missing parts supplied by reference TRBV7-9 and TRBJ2-2, is DTGVSQNPRHKITKRGQNVTFRCDPISEHNRLYWYRQTLGQGPEFLTYFQNEAQLEKSRLLSDRFSAERPKGSFSTLEIQRTEQGDSAMYLCASSSLGGTGELFFGEGSRLTVL.

The table lists this clone with a count of one. The chain links TRBV28 to TRBJ1-2, with D perhaps matching TRBD1 (5 bases). Germline CDR1 and CDR2: MDHEN and SYDVKM. V was clipped by 3 bases and J by 0 bases, with 11 bases between them. The CDR3 extends over 15 amino acids. The CDR3 here is CASSLGGVTNYGYTF. In DNA form, the CDR3 reads TGTGCCAGCAGTTTGGGAGGGGTCACTAACTATGGCTACACCTTC.

V and J are TRBV7-4 and TRBJ1-3; TRBD1 might be the D (5 bases). V gave up 5 bases and J gave up 0 bases, with 14 bases separating them. Germline V gene lookup returns CDR1 SGHVT and CDR2 SQSDAQ. This CDR3 has 16 amino acids. The CDR3 DNA follows: TGTGCCAGCAGCCCCGACAGCTTCCGCTCTGGAAACACCATATATTTT. Its translation is CASSPDSFRSGNTIYF.

V and J are TRBV28 and TRBJ1-4, with TRBD1 identical over 7 bases. From germline, CDR1 is MDHEN and CDR2 SYDVKM. The J segment lost 10 bases and the V segment lost 4 bases, leaving 12 bases of the junction unmatched. The CDR3 is 15 amino acids. The CDR3 DNA reads as TGTGCCAGCAGTTCCCCCTCAAGGGGGCCCCCAAAACTGTTTTTT. It yields the protein CASSSPSRGPPKLFF.

This chain joins TRBV19 and TRBJ2-2; D is possibly TRBD2 (5 bases). Germline V gene data show CDR1 as LNHDA and CDR2 as SQIVND (reference sequence). There are 14 residues in the CDR3. The V and J ends lost 5 bases and 2 bases respectively, with 9 bases between them. In DNA form, the CDR3 reads TGTGCCAGTAGTTCCAGCGGAAACACCGGGGAGCTGTTTTTT. It yields the protein CASSSSGNTGELFF.

The chain combines TRBV7-7 with TRBJ2-2; TRBD1 might be the D (6 bases). The CDR3 consists of 15 residues. The V end lost 5 bases, the J end lost 1 base, and 11 bases lay between the germline ends. The germline V gene encodes CDR1 SSHAT and CDR2 FNYEAQ (reference sequence). The CDR3 DNA is TGTGCCAGCAGCAAAACAGGGAGGAACACCGGGGAGCTGTTTTTT. Protein sequence: CASSKTGRNTGELFF. The complete variable domain, with remaining parts taken from reference TRBV7-7 and TRBJ2-2, reads GAGVSQSPRYKVTKRGQDVTLRCDPISSHATLYWYQQALGQGPEFLTYFNYEAQPDKSGLPSDRFSAERPEGSISTLTIQRTEQRDSAMYRCASSKTGRNTGELFFGEGSRLTVL.

CDR3 nucleotide sequence: TGTGCCAGCAGCCCAAGACCGTCCGGAGTGGGGAGAAGCACAGATACGCAGTATTTT. This encodes CASSPRPSGVGRSTDTQYF. V gene TRBV11-2 combines with J gene TRBJ2-3, with D perhaps TRBD2 (5 bases). The germline CDR1 and CDR2 sequences are SGHAT and FQNNGV. There are 19 residues in the CDR3. Trimming removed 5 bases at V and 0 bases at J, with 24 bases between.

A single count supports this clone. The chain employs TRBV29-1 and TRBJ2-2; 10 positions match TRBD1. Losses at the gene ends were 7 bases for V and 0 bases for J; bases not matched to a gene: 5. Germline CDR1 is SQVTM and CDR2 is ANQGSEA. The CDR3 runs 15 residues. Here the CDR3 DNA reads TGCAGCGCGTTCGGGACAGGGGCGAACACCGGGGAGCTGTTTTTT. This codes for CSAFGTGANTGELFF.

The chain uses TRBV7-2 and TRBJ1-1, with unresolved D. Trimming left V 5 bases short and J 6 bases short, with 19 bases between. Germline V gene sequence: CDR1 SGHTA, CDR2 FQGNSA. The CDR3 extends over 15 amino acids. The chain's CDR3 is CASSSMGRRMAEAFF. DNA of the CDR3: TGTGCCAGCAGCAGCATGGGGAGGAGAATGGCTGAAGCTTTCTTT.

The chain is built from TRBV12-2 and TRBJ2-1; the listed D gene, TRBD2, was not tested against the DNA. TRBV12-2 is a recognized pseudogene. CDR3 length: 12 residues. CDR3 in amino acids: CASRSWRAEQFF. The DNA for the CDR3 is TGTGCAAGTCGCTCGTGGAGGGCTGAGCAGTTCTTC.

This chain connects TRBV19 to TRBJ2-7; a possible D gene is TRBD1 (5 bases). This CDR3 is 14 amino acids long. With 3 bases removed from V and 6 bases from J, the gap between germline ends came to 15 bases. Germline V gene data show CDR1 as LNHDA and CDR2 as SQIVND (reference sequence). The CDR3 DNA reads as TGTGCCAGTAGTATTCTAGGCAGGGTAGGCGAGCAGTACTTC. Translation: CASSILGRVGEQYF.

This clone turned up a few times. This sequence joins TRBV18 and TRBJ1-1; 8 bases line up with TRBD1. CDR3 length equals 16 residues. V lost 0 bases to trimming and J lost 0 bases; unmatched junction nucleotides: 3. Germline V gene lookup returns CDR1 KGHSH and CDR2 LQKENI. The CDR3 loop reads CASSPPTGEMNTEAFF. CDR3 nucleotides: TGTGCCAGCTCACCACCGACAGGGGAAATGAACACTGAAGCTTTCTTT.

The J gene is TRBJ2-1, the V gene TRBV28; a weak D match, TRBD2 (6 bases). The CDR3 spans 15 residues. Per germline, CDR1 MDHEN and CDR2 SYDVKM. Deletions cut 6 bases from V and 1 base from J, with 13 bases between. The CDR3 nucleotides are TGTGCCAGCAGCTCCGGGGGTGCTTCCTACAATGAGCAGTTCTTC. Translating it yields CASSSGGASYNEQFF. Combining the CDR3 with reference TRBV28 and TRBJ2-1 gives the whole variable domain DVKVTQSSRYLVKRTGEKVFLECVQDMDHENMFWYRQDPGLGLRLIYFSYDVKMKEKGDIPEGYSVSREKKERFSLILESASTNQTSMYLCASSSGGASYNEQFFGPGTRLTVL.

This chain connects TRBV9 to TRBJ2-7, with a possible D match to TRBD1 (5 bases). Trimming took off 3 bases at V and 7 bases at J, with 14 bases between the two ends. The CDR3 has 13 amino acids. Germline V gene data show CDR1 as SGDLS and CDR2 as YYNGEE. In DNA, the CDR3 is TGTGCCAGCAGCGAGGGGCGGACCGGGGAGCAGTACTTC. It specifies CASSEGRTGEQYF.

This sequence joins TRBV5-4 and TRBJ1-2, with TRBD1 matching over 10 bases. The V and J ends lost 0 bases and 8 bases, in that order; junction bases with no gene match: 7. The germline gives CDR1 SGHNT, CDR2 YYREEE (reference sequence). CDR3 size: 15 residues. CDR3 protein: CASSLGQGAPWGYTF. DNA for the CDR3: TGTGCCAGCAGCTTGGGACAGGGGGCGCCTTGGGGCTACACCTTC.